This T cell receptor beta chain was identified in a study of T cells in Graves' hyperthyroidism and ophthalmopathy. This clonotype was observed at least ten times. Its antigen is unidentified. General study findings and limits: Peripheral blood also featured most of the thyroid clonotypes expanded above 0.001.

The length of the CDR3 is 15 residues. V was pared by 3 bases and J by 0 bases, with 11 bases between. Germline V CDR1 and CDR2: SGHTA, FQGTGA. Amplified regions were TCR beta CDR3 sequences from RNA transcripts. Initially, a first-round RT-PCR of the TCR CDR3 employed the HTBI primer set. TCRdb reprocessed the multiplex PCR reads via MiXCR and lists one record per CDR3 protein. The top ten hold 15% to 20% of the sample, which has about 560,000 distinct CDR3 sequences, roughly a sixth seen once. Stable hyperthyroidism: no ophthalmopathy progression over 18 months of follow-up. This receptor was taken from a woman between 18 and 30 years old with Graves' hyperthyroidism. The V call is TRBV7-3, the J call TRBJ1-1; the D gene is possibly TRBD1 (5 bases). Sequenced: blood. CDR3 nucleotides: TGTGCCAGCAGCTTGCAGGGCCAAATGAACACTGAAGCTTTCTTT. This codes for CASSLQGQMNTEAFF.